The 25 T cell receptor beta chains below come from one sample, sequenced in a study of cytomegalovirus exposure and HLA in healthy donors. The study ran its PCR with 60 Vbeta and 13 Jbeta primers. Clones were sequenced by immunoSEQ multiplex PCR, and TCRdb holds only the in-frame ones, with some missing. The sample lists some 150,000 clones, nearly 80% occurring once. Sequencing input: PBMCs. Every receptor here comes from a woman under 40 in good health and CMV-seronegative.

This chain joins TRBV10-2 and TRBJ2-3; tentatively, D is TRBD2 (7 bases). V was shortened by 2 bases and J by 0 bases, with 12 bases between the two germline ends. Per germline, CDR1 WSHSY and CDR2 SAAADI. The CDR3 totals 16 residues. CDR3 region: CASSEEGGGSTDTQYF. In nucleotides, the CDR3 is TGCGCCAGCAGTGAGGAGGGCGGGGGCAGCACAGATACGCAGTATTTT.

This clone was seen more than once but under ten times. The chain carries TRBV13 and TRBJ2-4; TRBD1 is a possible D gene (5 bases). Trimming left V 4 bases short and J 2 bases short, with 15 bases between. The germline CDR1 and CDR2 sequences are PRHDT and FYEKMQ (reference sequence). This CDR3 spans 16 amino acids. CDR3: CASSSNVGATKNIQYF. The CDR3 DNA follows: TGTGCCAGCAGCTCGAACGTTGGGGCAACCAAAAACATTCAGTACTTC.

Concerning this clone: The junction departs from the called germline gene at one end, perhaps through a read error. The V and J genes are TRBV7-2 and TRBJ2-4; no clear D. The CDR3 runs 12 residues. Germline assignment: CDR1 SGHTA and CDR2 FQGNSA. The DNA for the CDR3 is TGTGCCAGTAGCTTACACCGCGACATTCAGTACTTC. It codes for CASSLHRDIQYF. Supplemented by reference TRBV7-2 and TRBJ2-4, the full variable domain reads GAGVSQSPSNKVTEKGKDVELRCDPISGHTALYWYRQSLGQGLEFLIYFQGNSAPDKSGLPSDRFSAERTGGSVSTLTIQRTQQEDSAVYLCASSLHRDIQYFGAGTRLSVL.

The rearrangement joins TRBV21-1 to TRBJ2-5; TRBD2 is taken as the D call from the table, unchecked against the DNA. TRBV21-1 is deemed a pseudogene. CDR3 length: 15 amino acids. The CDR3 is CASSKAPRRGETQYF. The CDR3 DNA sequence: TGTGCCAGCAGCAAAGCCCCCCGGCGGGGAGAGACCCAGTACTTC.

This chain connects TRBV6-1 to TRBJ1-5; perhaps TRBD1 as D (6 bases). Germline values: CDR1 MNHNS, CDR2 SASEGT. The CDR3 has 15 residues. V lost 6 bases to trimming and J lost 5 bases, with 17 bases between them. In DNA form, the CDR3 reads TGTGCCAGCAGGGGAGGGGGAGGTTGGGATCAGCCCCAGCATTTT. This translates into CASRGGGGWDQPQHF.

The genes are TRBV6-5 and TRBJ2-3, with D perhaps TRBD1 (5 bases). Trimming took 2 bases from V and 1 from J, leaving 7 bases between them. This CDR3 region has 14 residues. Germline V gene data show CDR1 as MNHEY and CDR2 as SVGAGI. Written as DNA, the CDR3 is TGTGCCAGCAGTTACGGGGCGGGCACAGATACGCAGTATTTT. Encoded protein: CASSYGAGTDTQYF.

This clone came up a few times. The rearrangement links TRBV6-1 to TRBJ2-1; D is perhaps TRBD2 (5 bases). Trimming removed 6 bases from V and 9 bases from J, with 9 bases in between. CDR3 length equals 11 residues. Germline loops: CDR1 MNHNS, CDR2 SASEGT. CDR3 DNA: TGTGCCAGCAGAGAGGGCCTTGAGCAGTTCTTC. Translation gives CASREGLEQFF.

This clone was observed a handful of times. The V gene is TRBV11-2, the J gene TRBJ2-3; TRBD2 might be the D (7 bases). Trimming shortened V by 2 bases and J by 0 bases, and 21 bases separated the two germline ends. The CDR3 totals 19 residues. The germline V gene has CDR1 SGHAT and CDR2 FQNNGV. CDR3 sequence: CASSLRYFSGDTSTDTQYF. The CDR3 region has the DNA TGTGCCAGCAGCTTACGGTACTTCAGCGGGGACACTAGCACAGATACGCAGTATTTT.

The genes are TRBV7-2 and TRBJ1-2; D is unclear. The V gene's germline CDR1 is SGHTA and CDR2 FQGNSA. V was cut by 1 base and J by 4 bases, with 16 bases left in between. The CDR3 is made up of 16 amino acids. The CDR3 nucleotides are TGTGCCAGCAGCTTAGTGGTGCAAAGCGACGTCTATGGCTACACCTTC. Translating it yields CASSLVVQSDVYGYTF.

This sequence joins TRBV5-1 and TRBJ1-4; D gene ambiguous. Germline-derived CDR1 and CDR2 are SGHRS and YFSETQ. This CDR3 region has 15 residues. V lost 4 bases and J 0 bases, leaving 10 bases between the germline ends. This CDR3 is CASSRQAATNEKLFF. DNA of the CDR3: TGCGCCAGCAGCAGACAAGCCGCAACTAATGAAAAACTGTTTTTT.

This clone was found a few times. CDR3 nucleotide sequence: TGTGCCAGCAGCACACTAGCGGGGGCGAACACCGGGGAGCTGTTTTTT. Protein product: CASSTLAGANTGELFF. The chain recombines TRBV4-2 with TRBJ2-2; 11 positions agree with TRBD2. CDR3 length: 16 residues. With V trimmed by 5 bases and J by 0 bases, 2 bases remained unmatched. Looked up from germline, CDR1 is LGHNA and CDR2 is YNFKEQ.

The chain recombines TRBV30 with TRBJ1-5; weak D call: TRBD1 (5 bases). From germline, CDR1 is GTSNPN and CDR2 SVGIG (reference sequence). V lost 2 bases and J 4 bases, leaving 9 bases between the germline ends. The CDR3 is 13 amino acids. The CDR3 DNA reads TGTGCCTGGAGTCTCCAGGGTAATCAGCCCCAGCATTTT. Its protein product is CAWSLQGNQPQHF.

CDR3 residues: CASRWTGPYGYTF. In DNA, the CDR3 is TGTGCCAGCAGATGGACAGGGCCCTATGGCTACACCTTC. The chain has TRBV6-1 and TRBJ1-2, with 8 bases aligning to TRBD1. This CDR3 has 13 residues. Per the germline V gene, CDR1 is MNHNS and CDR2 is SASEGT. The ends lost 6 bases at V and 4 bases at J; junction bases unmatched: 4.

The chain links TRBV27 to TRBJ2-7; 7 positions match TRBD1. CDR3 length equals 14 residues. The germline CDR1 and CDR2 sequences are MNHEY and SMNVEV (reference sequence). Unmatched junction bases numbered 4, after V lost 5 bases and J lost 0 bases. The CDR3 loop is CASSRTGNSYEQYF. As DNA, the CDR3 is TGTGCCAGCAGTAGGACAGGAAACTCCTACGAGCAGTACTTC.

The chain recombines TRBV5-6 with TRBJ2-5, with D hard to call. This CDR3 is 15 amino acids long. CDR1 is SGHDT and CDR2 is YYEEEE in the germline V gene. The germline V and J ends were trimmed by 0 bases and 4 bases, with 13 bases remaining between them. DNA for the CDR3: TGTGCCAGCAGCTTGGCCGGCCGGGTGGGAGAGACCCAGTACTTC. Amino acid sequence: CASSLAGRVGETQYF.

In its sample, this clone was seen once. This rearrangement joins TRBV6-1 to TRBJ1-1; D gene uncertain. This CDR3 region has 13 residues. The V end was cut by 5 bases, the J end by 4 bases, with 11 bases between. Germline assignment: CDR1 MNHNS and CDR2 SASEGT. CDR3 protein: CASSRSVSTEAFF. Written as DNA, the CDR3 is TGTGCCAGCAGTCGATCCGTTAGCACTGAAGCTTTCTTT.

This rearrangement joins TRBV2 to TRBJ2-7; 10 bases align to TRBD1. The trim removed 6 bases at V and 4 bases at J, leaving 9 bases unmatched. Germline V gene data show CDR1 as SNHLY and CDR2 as FYNNEI. The CDR3 contains 15 residues. Here the CDR3 DNA reads TGTGCCAGCAGGCTAGGGGGACAGGGGAGGTACGAGCAGTACTTC. Encoded protein: CASRLGGQGRYEQYF.

The chain is built from TRBV29-1 and TRBJ2-3, with 11 bases aligning to TRBD1. V lost 7 bases and J lost 3; bases outside the gene matches: 0. The CDR3 length is 12 residues. Germline V CDR1 and CDR2: SQVTM, ANQGSEA. The DNA for the CDR3 is TGCAGCGGGGACAGGGGGACAGATACGCAGTATTTT. Translation gives CSGDRGTDTQYF.

The rearrangement joins TRBV6-6 to TRBJ1-5; D is uncertain. This CDR3 spans 15 amino acids. The V end lost 7 bases, the J end lost 0 bases, and 13 bases lay between the germline ends. CDR1 MNHNY and CDR2 SVGAGI come from the germline V gene (reference sequence). CDR3 sequence (DNA): TGTGCCAGCAAGATTGGAGGTAATAGCAATCAGCCCCAGCATTTT. This sequence encodes CASKIGGNSNQPQHF.

The chain recombines TRBV4-3 with TRBJ1-1; 7 nucleotides match TRBD1. Germline CDR1 is LGHNA and CDR2 is YSLEER. This CDR3 contains 14 residues. With 0 bases clipped from V and 6 bases from J, the junction kept 4 bases outside the gene matches. The CDR3 region has the DNA TGCGCCAGCAGCCAAGAAGGGCAGGGGGCTGAAGCTTTCTTT. Protein sequence: CASSQEGQGAEAFF.

V is TRBV15 and J is TRBJ2-1; 7 nucleotides align to TRBD2. The CDR3 has 14 amino acids. V shed 5 bases, J shed 5 bases, and the junction held 6 bases outside the gene matches. CDR1 is LNHNV and CDR2 is YYDKDF in the germline V gene (reference sequence). Written as DNA, the CDR3 is TGTGCCACCAGCTCCCGGGGGGTTCACAATGAGCAGTTCTTC. Protein: CATSSRGVHNEQFF.

This clone came up once. This rearrangement joins TRBV27 to TRBJ2-1; maybe TRBD2 (6 bases). CDR3 length: 16 residues. V shed 11 bases and J shed 5 bases, with 25 bases lying between them. The germline V gene encodes CDR1 MNHEY and CDR2 SMNVEV (reference sequence). The DNA of the CDR3 is TGTGCCCTGCGTGGGCGGGAAGGGGACCTTGACAATGAGCAGTTCTTC. Encoded protein: CALRGREGDLDNEQFF.

The J gene is TRBJ1-1, the V gene TRBV6-1; tentatively, D is TRBD1 (5 bases). This CDR3 region has 13 residues. V was clipped by 4 bases and J by 2 bases, with 8 bases between them. Germline V gives CDR1 MNHNS, CDR2 SASEGT. CDR3 in amino acids: CASSVRDNTEAFF. CDR3 in DNA: TGTGCCAGCAGTGTCAGGGATAACACTGAAGCTTTCTTT.

This clone appeared a few times. The chain uses TRBV18 and TRBJ1-6; 9 bases match TRBD1. The CDR3 totals 16 residues. Germline loops: CDR1 KGHSH, CDR2 LQKENI. The junction had 9 bases not matched to a gene; V was cut back by 2 bases and J by 10 bases. In nucleotides, the CDR3 is TGTGCCAGCTCACCATACCTTACAGGGGGCAGATCACCCCTCCACTTT. This gives the protein CASSPYLTGGRSPLHF.

This clone showed up just a few times. The chain links TRBV5-5 to TRBJ2-7, with a possible D match to TRBD1 (6 bases). Germline V gives CDR1 SGHKS, CDR2 YYEKEE (reference sequence). The CDR3 has 15 amino acids. Trimming pared 1 base from V and 0 bases from J, leaving 11 bases between. The CDR3 here is CASSLFIGGSYEQYF. The CDR3 DNA reads as TGTGCCAGCAGCTTGTTTATAGGGGGCTCCTACGAGCAGTACTTC.